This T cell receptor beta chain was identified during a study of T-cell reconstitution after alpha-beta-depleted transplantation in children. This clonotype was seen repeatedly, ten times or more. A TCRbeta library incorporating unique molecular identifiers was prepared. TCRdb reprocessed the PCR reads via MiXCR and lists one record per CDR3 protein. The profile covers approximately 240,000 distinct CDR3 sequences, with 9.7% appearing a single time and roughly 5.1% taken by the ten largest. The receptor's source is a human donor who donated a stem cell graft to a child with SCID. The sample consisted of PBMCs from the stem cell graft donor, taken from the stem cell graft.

CDR3 residues: CASNGDRVGTGELFF. CDR3 sequence (DNA): TGTGCCAGCAATGGCGACAGGGTGGGCACCGGGGAGCTGTTTTTT. V gene TRBV6-1 combines with J gene TRBJ2-2, with 7 bases matching TRBD1. Trimming at V came to 7 bases and at J to 4 bases, leaving 9 bases not matched to a gene. The CDR3 has 15 amino acids. Germline V gene sequence: CDR1 MNHNS, CDR2 SASEGT.